This is a list of T cell receptor beta chains from one sample in a study of blood T cell repertoires in COVID-19. Repertoires were generated with immunoSEQ multiplex PCR, while TCRdb's copy carries only in-frame clones and drops some. The table lists around 160,000 clones, approximately 80% of them singletons, with around 6.1% in the top ten. Material: PBMCs or T cells enriched from blood (not recorded which). The receptors stem from a man aged 35-49 years who had recovered from COVID-19. CDR3s include the opening cysteine and the closing phenylalanine or tryptophan. The D gene is left open where the match is weak. The size of a clone is reported for some rows only, either as once, few or many, or as a class for expanded clones.

j_gene: TRBJ1-6
v_gene: TRBV4-1
d_gene: NA
abundance: NA
CDR3aa: CASSQVADSPLHF
CDR3nt: TGCGCCAGCAGCCAAGTCGCGGATTCACCCCTCCACTTT

j_gene: TRBJ2-3
v_gene: TRBV6-4
d_gene: TRBD2
abundance: NA
CDR3aa: CASSLAGALTDTQYF
CDR3nt: TGTGCCAGCAGCTTAGCGGGGGCCCTAACAGATACGCAGTATTTT

j_gene: TRBJ1-1
v_gene: TRBV24-1
d_gene: TRBD1
abundance: NA
CDR3aa: CATRGQMNTEAFF
CDR3nt: TGTGCCACCAGGGGACAGATGAACACTGAAGCTTTCTTT

j_gene: TRBJ1-2
v_gene: TRBV2
d_gene: TRBD1
abundance: once
CDR3aa: CASSFEKTGGYGYTF
CDR3nt: TGTGCCAGCAGTTTTGAAAAGACAGGGGGCTATGGCTACACCTTC

j_gene: TRBJ1-2
v_gene: TRBV19
d_gene: NA
abundance: NA
CDR3aa: CASSLPRTVYGYTF
CDR3nt: TGTGCCAGTAGTCTCCCTCGGACAGTCTATGGCTACACCTTC

j_gene: TRBJ2-2
v_gene: TRBV12-3/TRBV12-4
d_gene: NA
abundance: NA
CDR3aa: CASSLSGGGELFF
CDR3nt: TGTGCCAGCAGTTTATCCGGAGGCGGGGAGCTGTTTTTT

j_gene: TRBJ1-3
v_gene: TRBV9
d_gene: NA
abundance: NA
CDR3aa: CASSVSPVSGNTIYF
CDR3nt: TGTGCCAGCAGCGTTTCCCCAGTCTCCGGAAACACCATATATTTT

j_gene: TRBJ2-1
v_gene: TRBV2
d_gene: TRBD2
abundance: NA
CDR3aa: CARTTSGLNEQFF
CDR3nt: TGTGCCAGGACGACTAGCGGCCTCAATGAGCAGTTCTTC

j_gene: TRBJ1-4
v_gene: TRBV29-1
d_gene: NA
abundance: NA
CDR3aa: CSVEPTDSEKLFF
CDR3nt: TGCAGCGTTGAACCTACGGACAGCGAAAAACTGTTTTTT

j_gene: TRBJ1-6
v_gene: TRBV11-2
d_gene: NA
abundance: NA
CDR3aa: CASSFAGGGDPSAPLHF
CDR3nt: TGTGCCAGCAGCTTCGCGGGAGGCGGCGATCCTTCCGCACCCCTCCACTTT

j_gene: TRBJ2-3
v_gene: TRBV7-3
d_gene: TRBD2
abundance: NA
CDR3aa: CASSFLAGTDTQYF
CDR3nt: TGTGCCAGCAGCTTCCTAGCGGGCACAGATACGCAGTATTTT

j_gene: TRBJ1-1
v_gene: TRBV7-6
d_gene: NA
abundance: NA
CDR3aa: CASSHPFQGPEAFF
CDR3nt: TGTGCCAGCAGCCACCCGTTCCAGGGTCCCGAAGCTTTCTTT

j_gene: TRBJ2-3
v_gene: TRBV5-1
d_gene: NA
abundance: NA
CDR3aa: CASSFQWRDTQYF
CDR3nt: TGCGCCAGCAGCTTTCAGTGGAGAGATACGCAGTATTTT

j_gene: TRBJ1-1
v_gene: TRBV18
d_gene: NA
abundance: few
CDR3aa: CASSPAWADEAFF
CDR3nt: TGTGCCAGCTCACCAGCCTGGGCCGATGAAGCTTTCTTT

j_gene: TRBJ1-2
v_gene: TRBV30
d_gene: NA
abundance: few
CDR3aa: CAWSVQTISYTF
CDR3nt: TGTGCCTGGAGTGTACAAACCATATCATACACCTTC

j_gene: TRBJ2-2
v_gene: TRBV5-6
d_gene: NA
abundance: once
CDR3aa: CASSLPGNTGELFF
CDR3nt: TGTGCCAGCAGCTTACCCGGGAACACCGGGGAGCTGTTTTTT

j_gene: TRBJ2-1
v_gene: TRBV7-6
d_gene: TRBD2
abundance: many
CDR3aa: CASSSGTSGTYNEQFF
CDR3nt: TGTGCCAGCAGCTCCGGGACTAGCGGTACCTACAATGAGCAGTTCTTC

j_gene: TRBJ2-5
v_gene: TRBV5-1
d_gene: NA
abundance: NA
CDR3aa: CASSLALKETQYF
CDR3nt: TGCGCCAGCAGCTTGGCCCTAAAAGAGACCCAGTACTTC

j_gene: TRBJ2-2
v_gene: TRBV29-1
d_gene: TRBD2
abundance: NA
CDR3aa: CSVNLQGAGGTGELFF
CDR3nt: TGCAGCGTTAACCTCCAGGGAGCGGGGGGTACCGGGGAGCTGTTTTTT

j_gene: TRBJ1-1
v_gene: TRBV19
d_gene: NA
abundance: few
CDR3aa: CASSSRQTMNTEAFF
CDR3nt: TGTGCCAGTAGTTCAAGACAGACCATGAACACTGAAGCTTTCTTT

j_gene: TRBJ2-3
v_gene: TRBV25-1
d_gene: TRBD2
abundance: NA
CDR3aa: CASSERRGGITDTQYF
CDR3nt: TGTGCCAGCAGTGAACGGCGGGGGGGGATTACAGATACGCAGTATTTT

j_gene: TRBJ1-5
v_gene: TRBV9
d_gene: NA
abundance: few
CDR3aa: CASSVESGGQPQHF
CDR3nt: TGTGCCAGCAGCGTAGAGAGTGGGGGGCAGCCCCAGCATTTT

j_gene: TRBJ2-7
v_gene: TRBV11-2
d_gene: TRBD1
abundance: NA
CDR3aa: CASSLYGTEALEQYF
CDR3nt: TGTGCCAGCAGCTTGTACGGGACAGAGGCGTTGGAGCAGTACTTC

j_gene: TRBJ2-3
v_gene: TRBV6-5
d_gene: TRBD2
abundance: NA
CDR3aa: CASNRLSGESDTQYF
CDR3nt: TGTGCCAGTAACCGACTTAGCGGGGAATCGGATACGCAGTATTTT

j_gene: TRBJ2-1
v_gene: TRBV30
d_gene: TRBD1
abundance: NA
CDR3aa: CAWSGKGQAHRDEQFF
CDR3nt: TGTGCCTGGAGTGGGAAGGGACAGGCCCACCGAGATGAGCAGTTCTTC

j_gene: TRBJ2-7
v_gene: TRBV3-1/TRBV3-2
d_gene: TRBD2
abundance: NA
CDR3aa: CASSQEVRGNSNEQYF
CDR3nt: TGTGCCAGCAGCCAAGAGGTGCGGGGGAACTCCAACGAGCAGTACTTC

j_gene: TRBJ1-3
v_gene: TRBV5-1
d_gene: NA
abundance: NA
CDR3aa: CASTLGSSGNTIYF
CDR3nt: TGCGCCAGCACTTTGGGGAGCTCTGGAAACACCATATATTTT

j_gene: TRBJ1-2
v_gene: TRBV21-1
d_gene: NA
abundance: once
CDR3aa: CASSRVEGAPGYTF
CDR3nt: TGTGCCAGCAGCAGGGTTGAGGGGGCGCCTGGCTACACCTTC

j_gene: TRBJ2-3
v_gene: TRBV25-1
d_gene: TRBD2
abundance: once
CDR3aa: CASSSTSGATDTQYF
CDR3nt: TGTGCCAGCAGTTCGACTAGCGGGGCCACAGATACGCAGTATTTT

j_gene: TRBJ2-6
v_gene: TRBV4-1
d_gene: TRBD1
abundance: NA
CDR3aa: CASSQDDLGTGAAGANVLTF
CDR3nt: TGCGCCAGCAGCCAAGATGATCTCGGGACAGGGGCGGCCGGGGCCAACGTCCTGACTTTC

j_gene: TRBJ2-5
v_gene: TRBV4-1
d_gene: TRBD1
abundance: NA
CDR3aa: CASSQESSGTGPQETQYF
CDR3nt: TGCGCCAGCAGCCAAGAGAGCTCTGGGACAGGCCCCCAAGAGACCCAGTACTTC

j_gene: TRBJ1-4
v_gene: TRBV6-5
d_gene: NA
abundance: NA
CDR3aa: CASTKGRQDEKLFF
CDR3nt: TGTGCCAGCACAAAAGGGAGACAGGATGAAAAACTGTTTTTT

j_gene: TRBJ2-5
v_gene: TRBV27
d_gene: TRBD1
abundance: few
CDR3aa: CASGSDRGRETQYF
CDR3nt: TGTGCCAGCGGCAGTGACAGGGGTCGAGAGACCCAGTACTTC

j_gene: TRBJ1-1
v_gene: TRBV2
d_gene: NA
abundance: NA
CDR3aa: CASIKQGIAEAFF
CDR3nt: TGTGCCAGCATTAAACAGGGTATAGCTGAAGCTTTCTTT

j_gene: TRBJ1-2
v_gene: TRBV24-1
d_gene: NA
abundance: NA
CDR3aa: CATSRGPNYGYTF
CDR3nt: TGTGCCACCAGCAGGGGCCCTAACTATGGCTACACCTTC

j_gene: TRBJ2-2
v_gene: TRBV7-9
d_gene: TRBD1
abundance: NA
CDR3aa: CASRSGTGGRNTGELFF
CDR3nt: TGTGCCAGCAGATCCGGGACAGGGGGCCGTAACACCGGGGAGCTGTTTTTT

j_gene: TRBJ1-2
v_gene: TRBV5-8
d_gene: NA
abundance: NA
CDR3aa: CASSLEAAHGYTF
CDR3nt: TGTGCCAGCAGCTTGGAGGCGGCCCATGGCTACACCTTC

j_gene: TRBJ2-3
v_gene: TRBV27
d_gene: NA
abundance: NA
CDR3aa: CASSLAGAVQGLLTDTQYF
CDR3nt: TGTGCCAGCAGTTTGGCCGGCGCGGTCCAGGGGCTACTCACAGATACGCAGTATTTT

j_gene: TRBJ2-5
v_gene: TRBV2
d_gene: NA
abundance: NA
CDR3aa: CASSGGGQETQYF
CDR3nt: TGTGCCAGCAGTGGAGGGGGCCAAGAGACCCAGTACTTC

j_gene: TRBJ1-2
v_gene: TRBV7-8
d_gene: NA
abundance: NA
CDR3aa: CASSLIRTEDGYTF
CDR3nt: TGTGCCAGCAGCTTAATTCGGACAGAAGATGGCTACACCTTC

j_gene: TRBJ1-4
v_gene: TRBV6-5
d_gene: NA
abundance: NA
CDR3aa: CASSYSNGGEKLFF
CDR3nt: TGTGCCAGCAGTTACTCGAATGGGGGCGAAAAACTGTTTTTT

j_gene: TRBJ2-1
v_gene: TRBV6-1
d_gene: TRBD2
abundance: NA
CDR3aa: CASSEAQRGPSYNEQFF
CDR3nt: TGTGCCAGCAGTGAGGCCCAGCGGGGGCCCTCCTACAATGAGCAGTTCTTC

j_gene: TRBJ1-5
v_gene: TRBV27
d_gene: NA
abundance: NA
CDR3aa: CATSSWSQPQHF
CDR3nt: TGTGCCACCTCGAGCTGGAGTCAGCCCCAGCATTTT

j_gene: TRBJ2-1
v_gene: TRBV6-2/TRBV6-3
d_gene: TRBD2
abundance: NA
CDR3aa: CASSYSGSGAFF
CDR3nt: TGTGCCAGCAGTTACTCTGGTAGCGGGGCATTCTTC

j_gene: TRBJ1-1
v_gene: TRBV3-1/TRBV3-2
d_gene: NA
abundance: NA
CDR3aa: CASSQGGGGAEAFF
CDR3nt: TGTGCCAGCAGCCAAGGGGGGGGTGGCGCTGAAGCTTTCTTT

j_gene: TRBJ2-3
v_gene: TRBV3-1/TRBV3-2
d_gene: TRBD2
abundance: few
CDR3aa: CASSSRLAGAHTDTQYF
CDR3nt: TGTGCCAGCAGCTCGAGACTAGCGGGGGCCCACACAGATACGCAGTATTTT

j_gene: TRBJ2-3
v_gene: TRBV9
d_gene: NA
abundance: NA
CDR3aa: CASSTHPSGANTQYF
CDR3nt: TGTGCCAGCAGCACCCATCCGTCGGGAGCGAATACGCAGTATTTT

j_gene: TRBJ1-1
v_gene: TRBV11-2
d_gene: TRBD1
abundance: NA
CDR3aa: CASSLGTGGRTEAFF
CDR3nt: TGTGCCAGCAGCTTAGGTACAGGGGGCAGGACTGAAGCTTTCTTT

j_gene: TRBJ1-2
v_gene: TRBV6-5
d_gene: TRBD1
abundance: NA
CDR3aa: CASTYGTGARTF
CDR3nt: TGTGCCAGCACCTACGGGACAGGGGCTCGGACCTTC

j_gene: TRBJ1-2
v_gene: TRBV5-1
d_gene: NA
abundance: few
CDR3aa: CASSIGGRSDGYTF
CDR3nt: TGCGCCAGCAGCATCGGGGGTCGATCGGATGGCTACACCTTC

j_gene: TRBJ2-5
v_gene: TRBV7-2
d_gene: TRBD2
abundance: NA
CDR3aa: CAMSGGKETQYF
CDR3nt: TGTGCCATGAGCGGGGGGAAAGAGACCCAGTACTTC

j_gene: TRBJ1-1
v_gene: TRBV30
d_gene: TRBD1
abundance: NA
CDR3aa: CASTRTGPNEEAFF
CDR3nt: TGTGCCTCAACCCGGACAGGGCCGAACGAAGAAGCTTTCTTT

j_gene: TRBJ2-1
v_gene: TRBV27
d_gene: TRBD2
abundance: medium-sized
CDR3aa: CASSPGTSGANEQFF
CDR3nt: TGTGCCAGCAGTCCCGGGACTAGCGGGGCCAATGAGCAGTTCTTC

j_gene: TRBJ1-1
v_gene: TRBV5-6
d_gene: NA
abundance: NA
CDR3aa: CASSFQGLGEAFF
CDR3nt: TGTGCCAGCAGCTTCCAGGGATTGGGGGAAGCTTTCTTT

j_gene: TRBJ2-5
v_gene: TRBV9
d_gene: NA
abundance: few
CDR3aa: CASGPGTQETQYF
CDR3nt: TGTGCCAGTGGCCCGGGTACCCAAGAGACCCAGTACTTC

j_gene: TRBJ2-5
v_gene: TRBV7-3
d_gene: TRBD2
abundance: once
CDR3aa: CASSQTSGQETQYF
CDR3nt: TGTGCCAGCAGCCAAACTAGCGGGCAAGAGACCCAGTACTTC

j_gene: TRBJ2-2
v_gene: TRBV2
d_gene: NA
abundance: NA
CDR3aa: CASQGQGWGGELFF
CDR3nt: TGTGCCAGCCAGGGGCAGGGATGGGGCGGGGAGCTGTTTTTT